This TCR beta chain is from a study of blood T cell repertoires in COVID-19. The overall study: Specimens from acute and convalescent COVID-19 originated in the United States, Italy and Spain.

V lost 4 bases, J lost 0 bases, and 10 bases lay in between. The CDR3 contains 15 residues. CDR1 and CDR2 (germline): LGHDT, YNNKEL (reference sequence). Some clones are missing from TCRdb's copy, which holds only in-frame ones; the method was immunoSEQ multiplex PCR. Of fewer than 500,000 clones in the sample, around 89% were seen once. This sequence joins TRBV3-1 (or the pseudogene TRBV3-2) and TRBJ1-5; no firm D call. The receptor comes from a woman in her twenties or thirties with acute or convalescent COVID-19. Specimen: peripheral blood. CDR3 DNA sequence: TGTGCCAGCAGCCCAGGTGGGCTTAGCAATCAGCCCCAGCATTTT. This encodes CASSPGGLSNQPQHF.